This T cell receptor beta chain was observed in a study of blood T cell repertoires in COVID-19. The germline CDR1 and CDR2 sequences are ENHRY and SYGVKD. There are 16 residues in the CDR3. Trimming removed 0 bases at V and 6 bases at J, with 17 bases between. The repertoire was sequenced with immunoSEQ multiplex PCR; TCRdb's copy has only in-frame clones and lacks some. Of roughly 20,000 clones detected, about 81% appear once; the ten largest clones hold roughly 8.8%. V gene TRBV10-3 combines with J gene TRBJ1-1; no definite D call. The receptor's source is a man in his sixties with acute or convalescent COVID-19. Sequenced material: peripheral blood. The CDR3 sequence: CAISESTRSGRAEAFF. Here the CDR3 DNA reads TGTGCCATCAGTGAGTCAACCCGGTCCGGGAGGGCTGAAGCTTTCTTT.